This T cell receptor beta chain was sequenced for a study of blood T cell repertoires in COVID-19. Study summary: COVID-19 samples collected from the United States, Italy and Spain covered acute and convalescent phases. From T cells, B-cell-depleted T cells, or PBMCs came the material, which was cDNA or gDNA.

Original processing methods: Reference gene primer amplification gave nucleated cell count estimates. Clones were read by immunoSEQ multiplex PCR, and TCRdb kept only the in-frame ones, dropping some. V and J calls plus clone size are reproduced from that table; the DNA served to infer D and trimming. The data hold 110,000 to 150,000 clones, with approximately 87% observed a single time. CDR1 is SGHRS, CDR2 YFSETQ, per germline. V was shortened by 0 bases and J by 5 bases, with 11 bases between the two germline ends. The CDR3 covers 15 residues. Sequencing was carried out using peripheral blood. The chain has TRBV5-1 and TRBJ1-4, with D perhaps matching TRBD1 (5 bases). The TCR sequence derives from a human donor in a cohort sampled during active COVID-19. This CDR3 reads CASSLEGSYNEKLFF. CDR3 in DNA: TGCGCCAGCAGCTTGGAGGGGTCCTACAATGAAAAACTGTTTTTT.